The rows below give T cell receptor beta chains drawn from one sample of a study of blood T cells in healthy people across ages. TCRdb fed the 5' RACE reads into MiXCR, producing one record per CDR3 protein. The repertoire holds just under 750,000 distinct CDR3 sequences, with 22% as singletons. The sequenced sample was blood. The receptors derive from a man between 65 and 79 years old in good health. Both conserved end residues are part of each CDR3. The order of the fields is J gene, D gene, V gene, clone size, CDR3 DNA, CDR3 protein. D genes are given only for firm matches. For some rows the clone size is stated as once, few or many, or as a class when expanded; others skip it.

TRBJ2-7	.	TRBV7-2	few	TGTGCCAGCAGCCCCGACGGACAGACGAGCTCCTACGAGCAGTACTTC	CASSPDGQTSSYEQYF
TRBJ2-1	.	TRBV5-1	many	TGCGCCAGCAGCACATGGGCAGGAGGGAATGAGCAGTTCTTC	CASSTWAGGNEQFF
TRBJ1-3	TRBD1	TRBV12-3/TRBV12-4	.	TGTGCCAGCAAAAGGACAGGGGAGCTGCTTGTAGACACCATATATTTT	CASKRTGELLVDTIYF
TRBJ1-5	.	TRBV6-6	.	TGTGCCAGCAGTACACGCGGCAATCAGCCCCAGCATTTT	CASSTRGNQPQHF
TRBJ2-1	.	TRBV4-3	.	TGCGCCAGCAGCCAAGATAGGAGGGAGCAGTTCTTC	CASSQDRREQFF
TRBJ1-2	TRBD1	TRBV29-1	.	TGCAGCGTTGATGCAGGGGGCAATGGCTACACCTTC	CSVDAGGNGYTF
TRBJ2-1	.	TRBV20-1	many	TGCAGTGCTCCAGCGGGGAGCAGGGGAAATGAGCAGTTCTTC	CSAPAGSRGNEQFF
TRBJ1-2	.	TRBV19	.	TGTGCCAGTAAGGGCACAGCTAACTATGGCTACACCTTC	CASKGTANYGYTF
TRBJ2-4	TRBD1	TRBV20-1	many	TGCAGTGCTAGAGGCCGACCGACAGGGGGCCAAGACATTCAGTACTTC	CSARGRPTGGQDIQYF
TRBJ2-5	.	TRBV18	.	TGTGCCAGCTCACCACGGGTTGAGACCCAGTACTTC	CASSPRVETQYF
TRBJ2-7	.	TRBV5-1	.	TGCGCCAGCAGCTCACAGGGTTTCGAGCAGTACTTC	CASSSQGFEQYF
TRBJ1-1	.	TRBV12-3/TRBV12-4	.	TGTGCCAGCAACCACGATTCAGGACAGCTGAACACTGAAGCTTTCTTT	CASNHDSGQLNTEAFF
TRBJ1-4	.	TRBV18	.	TGTGCCAGCTCAGTAAACGGGCAGGGCGCTGAAAAACTGTTTTTT	CASSVNGQGAEKLFF
TRBJ1-1	.	TRBV5-1	.	TGCGCCAGCAGCTCGGGACTTTTGAACACTGAAGCTTTCTTT	CASSSGLLNTEAFF
TRBJ1-6	.	TRBV5-1	.	TGCGCCAGCAGCTTCTCGGGGGCATCAAATAATTCACCCCTCCACTTT	CASSFSGASNNSPLHF
TRBJ1-2	.	TRBV18	few	TGTGCCAGCTCACCGGGGGACAACTCTAACTATGGCTACACCTTC	CASSPGDNSNYGYTF
TRBJ1-4	TRBD1	TRBV7-9	.	TGTGCCAGCAGCCCACAAGGGACAGTCTCAACTAATGAAAAACTGTTTTTT	CASSPQGTVSTNEKLFF
TRBJ1-6	TRBD1	TRBV5-1	.	TGCGCCAGCAGCATAGGACAGGGAGGGTATAATTCACCCCTCCACTTT	CASSIGQGGYNSPLHF
TRBJ2-3	.	TRBV7-9	.	TGTGCCAGCAGCCCCCGGGAAAGAGCAGATACGCAGTATTTT	CASSPRERADTQYF
TRBJ1-1	.	TRBV14	few	TGTGCCAGTACGGAATTCGCTCTCACTGAAGCTTTCTTT	CASTEFALTEAFF
TRBJ2-3	.	TRBV12-3/TRBV12-4	once	TGTGCCAGCAGTTTAGAACGGGGGCCAGATACGCAGTATTTT	CASSLERGPDTQYF
TRBJ2-5	.	TRBV7-2	few	TGTGCCAGCAGCCCCCCCGATCCGGCCCAGTACTTC	CASSPPDPAQYF
TRBJ1-5	.	TRBV3-1	few	TGTGCCAGCAGCCGCGGACACCTTAGCAATCAGCCCCAGCATTTT	CASSRGHLSNQPQHF
TRBJ1-5	.	TRBV20-1	few	TGCAGTGCTAGAGACGGGGCGAAGCCCCAGCATTTT	CSARDGAKPQHF
TRBJ2-1	.	TRBV29-1	.	TGCAGCGTCACGGGATTGGGGGGCAAGCAGTTCTTC	CSVTGLGGKQFF
TRBJ2-4	.	TRBV20-1	.	TGCAGTGCTAGTGGTGGGACTGGAGGGATTCAGTACTTC	CSASGGTGGIQYF
TRBJ1-4	.	TRBV11-2	few	TGTGCCAGCAGCTCTGCCGTAAAACTGTTTTTT	CASSSAVKLFF
TRBJ2-7	.	TRBV24-1	few	TGTGCCACCAGTGATTCCCGTCAAGAGCAGTACTTC	CATSDSRQEQYF
TRBJ2-3	.	TRBV6-2/TRBV6-3	many	TGTGCCAGCAGTTACTCGATACTAGTTATTCCGGATACGCAGTATTTT	CASSYSILVIPDTQYF
TRBJ2-5	TRBD2	TRBV9	few	TGTGCCAGCAGCGACCCACTGAAGGCCGGACTAGCGGTAGGACAAGAGACCCAGTACTTC	CASSDPLKAGLAVGQETQYF
TRBJ2-1	TRBD2	TRBV28	.	TGTGCCAGCAGTTTCCCACTAGCGGGGGAGCACAATGAGCAGTTCTTC	CASSFPLAGEHNEQFF
TRBJ2-6	.	TRBV12-3/TRBV12-4	.	TGTGCCAGCAGTAGTCAGGGGTTGATCTCTGGGGCCAACGTCCTGACTTTC	CASSSQGLISGANVLTF
TRBJ1-4	.	TRBV18	.	TGTGCCAGCTCATCGACCGTAACACTTTCGACAAGAAAACTGTTTTTT	CASSSTVTLSTRKLFF
TRBJ2-1	TRBD2	TRBV20-1	few	TGCAGTGGTGCGGCTAGCGGCTACAATGAGCAGTTCTTC	CSGAASGYNEQFF
TRBJ2-3	TRBD2	TRBV12-3/TRBV12-4	few	TGTGCCAGCAGCGGACTAGCGGGGGTGTACTCCTTCACAGATACGCAGTATTTT	CASSGLAGVYSFTDTQYF
TRBJ1-2	TRBD1	TRBV7-9	.	TGTGCCAGCAGACCTCAGGGGGCGGAAACCTTC	CASRPQGAETF
TRBJ2-1	.	TRBV5-1	.	TGCGCCAGCAGCTTGGGGCAGCTAATCAATGAGCAGTTCTTC	CASSLGQLINEQFF
TRBJ1-1	.	TRBV7-2	few	TGTGCCAGCAGCTTAGTACCTACGGGCACTGAAGCTTTCTTT	CASSLVPTGTEAFF
TRBJ1-1	TRBD1	TRBV20-1	.	TGCAGTGATGGGGACAGGGGTAAAGTAAACACTGAAGCTTTCTTT	CSDGDRGKVNTEAFF
TRBJ2-5	.	TRBV28	few	TGTGCCAGTCTTCCCGGTGGGGGCGGGAAGACCCAGTACTTC	CASLPGGGGKTQYF
TRBJ2-1	.	TRBV4-1	few	TGCGCCAGCAGCCAAGATCCGGCCCGGGCCTACAATGAGCAGTTCTTC	CASSQDPARAYNEQFF